These T cell receptor beta chains were read from a single sample in a study of OX40 agonist ivuxolimab in advanced cancers. This table comes from immunoSEQ multiplex PCR, and its TCRdb copy is limited to in-frame clones, with some not included. The table includes 75,000 to 100,000 clones, roughly 90% detected once. Material: CD4+ or CD8+ T cells sorted from blood, obtained in a trial of the OX40 agonist ivuxolimab. The origin of the receptors is an adult with an advanced solid tumor such as melanoma, head and neck, liver or kidney cancer. Both conserved end residues are part of each CDR3. Each record gives: D gene, V gene, clone size, J gene, CDR3 protein, CDR3 DNA. The D gene is left open where the match is weak. Only some rows state a clone size, as once, few, many or a class for expanded clones.

D: TRBD2
V: TRBV7-2
size: -
J: TRBJ2-7
CDR3: CASSLGSGRVYEQYF
DNA: TGTGCCAGCAGCTTGGGTAGCGGGCGTGTCTACGAGCAGTACTTC

D: -
V: TRBV7-9
size: -
J: TRBJ2-3
CDR3: CASRELESGRSTDTQYF
DNA: TGTGCCAGCAGGGAGCTCGAATCAGGGAGGAGCACAGATACGCAGTATTTT

D: -
V: TRBV7-6
size: -
J: TRBJ2-7
CDR3: CASSLGGGYSYEQYF
DNA: TGTGCCAGCAGCTTAGGTGGGGGGTACTCCTACGAGCAGTACTTC

D: TRBD1
V: TRBV7-8
size: -
J: TRBJ1-1
CDR3: CASSRTGQPNTEAFF
DNA: TGTGCCAGCAGTCGGACGGGACAGCCGAACACTGAAGCTTTCTTT

D: -
V: TRBV14
size: -
J: TRBJ2-5
CDR3: CASSQDPGRQETQYF
DNA: TGTGCCAGCAGCCAAGATCCGGGCCGACAAGAGACCCAGTACTTC

D: TRBD1
V: TRBV5-8
size: -
J: TRBJ2-5
CDR3: CASSRRTGLQETQYF
DNA: TGTGCCAGCAGCCGGAGGACAGGTCTACAAGAGACCCAGTACTTC

D: -
V: TRBV5-1
size: -
J: TRBJ1-5
CDR3: CASSLSLGSQPQHF
DNA: TGCGCCAGCAGCTTGTCGTTGGGAAGTCAGCCCCAGCATTTT

D: -
V: TRBV5-4
size: few
J: TRBJ1-5
CDR3: CASSLAEEGNQPQHF
DNA: TGTGCCAGCAGCTTGGCCGAGGAGGGCAATCAGCCCCAGCATTTT

D: TRBD2
V: TRBV10-3
size: -
J: TRBJ2-5
CDR3: CAISGSGSRIKETQYF
DNA: TGTGCCATCAGTGGTAGCGGGAGCCGGATTAAAGAGACCCAGTACTTC

D: TRBD1
V: TRBV28
size: -
J: TRBJ1-2
CDR3: CASSPDRVYGYTF
DNA: TGTGCCAGCAGCCCGGACAGGGTGTATGGCTACACCTTC

D: TRBD2
V: TRBV7-2
size: -
J: TRBJ2-3
CDR3: CASSQLAGGSTDTQYF
DNA: TGTGCCAGCAGCCAGCTAGCGGGTGGTTCCACAGATACGCAGTATTTT

D: TRBD2
V: TRBV5-4
size: -
J: TRBJ2-5
CDR3: CASSSTSGMYQETQYF
DNA: TGTGCCAGCAGCTCAACTAGCGGGATGTACCAAGAGACCCAGTACTTC

D: TRBD1
V: TRBV7-9
size: -
J: TRBJ2-7
CDR3: CASSYRDRSWDF
DNA: TGTGCCAGCAGCTATAGGGACAGGTCGTGGGACTTC

D: TRBD1
V: TRBV27
size: once
J: TRBJ2-7
CDR3: CASSSIGGSPYF
DNA: TGTGCCAGCAGTTCCATAGGGGGCTCCCCGTACTTC

D: TRBD2
V: TRBV7-8
size: -
J: TRBJ2-7
CDR3: CASSLGGGRNYEQYF
DNA: TGTGCCAGCAGCTTAGGCGGGGGGCGGAACTACGAGCAGTACTTC

D: TRBD1
V: TRBV4-2
size: -
J: TRBJ1-1
CDR3: CASSQERGRTEAFF
DNA: TGTGCCAGCAGCCAAGAGAGGGGGCGGACTGAAGCTTTCTTT

D: -
V: TRBV4-1
size: -
J: TRBJ2-3
CDR3: CASSQDWRRGRRDTQYF
DNA: TGCGCCAGCAGCCAAGATTGGAGGAGGGGGAGAAGGGATACGCAGTATTTT

D: -
V: TRBV19
size: -
J: TRBJ2-5
CDR3: CASSITGSGKTQYF
DNA: TGTGCCAGTAGTATCACGGGCTCCGGGAAGACCCAGTACTTC

D: TRBD2
V: TRBV5-4
size: once
J: TRBJ2-1
CDR3: CASSLRQRGTNEQFF
DNA: TGTGCCAGCAGCTTGAGACAGCGGGGTACCAATGAGCAGTTCTTC

D: -
V: TRBV14
size: -
J: TRBJ2-7
CDR3: CASSRGKLVSTYYEQYF
DNA: TGTGCCAGCAGCCGCGGGAAATTAGTTTCGACCTACTACGAGCAGTACTTC

D: -
V: TRBV6-6
size: -
J: TRBJ1-5
CDR3: CASSTDNGNQPQHF
DNA: TGTGCCAGCAGTACAGACAACGGCAATCAGCCCCAGCATTTT

D: -
V: TRBV6-5
size: -
J: TRBJ2-5
CDR3: CASSYSGTRTQYF
DNA: TGTGCCAGCAGTTACTCGGGAACCAGGACCCAGTACTTC

D: TRBD2
V: TRBV28
size: -
J: TRBJ2-7
CDR3: CASSLPRRGSYEQYF
DNA: TGTGCCAGCAGTTTACCGCGGCGGGGGTCCTACGAGCAGTACTTC

D: -
V: TRBV7-9
size: -
J: TRBJ2-3
CDR3: CASSSQRLVSTDTQYF
DNA: TGTGCCAGCAGCTCTCAAAGACTAGTGAGCACAGATACGCAGTATTTT

D: -
V: TRBV29-1
size: -
J: TRBJ2-5
CDR3: CSVEVGETQYF
DNA: TGCAGCGTTGAGGTGGGAGAGACCCAGTACTTC

D: TRBD1
V: TRBV7-9
size: once
J: TRBJ1-5
CDR3: CASRDRDQPQHF
DNA: TGTGCCAGCCGGGACAGGGATCAGCCCCAGCATTTT

D: TRBD1
V: TRBV5-1
size: few
J: TRBJ1-5
CDR3: CASSMTGAGQPQHF
DNA: TGCGCCAGCAGCATGACAGGGGCGGGTCAGCCCCAGCATTTT

D: TRBD1
V: TRBV18
size: -
J: TRBJ1-4
CDR3: CASSPAGGYEKLFF
DNA: TGTGCCAGCTCACCTGCAGGGGGCTATGAAAAACTGTTTTTT

D: -
V: TRBV5-4
size: -
J: TRBJ1-3
CDR3: CASSLGGGSGNTIYF
DNA: TGTGCCAGCAGCTTGGGAGGGGGCTCTGGAAACACCATATATTTT

D: TRBD2
V: TRBV28
size: -
J: TRBJ2-7
CDR3: CASSPSPTSGRYEQYF
DNA: TGTGCCAGCAGCCCCTCCCCGACTAGCGGGAGATACGAGCAGTACTTC

D: -
V: TRBV5-4
size: once
J: TRBJ1-4
CDR3: CASSLAPMRERGEKLFF
DNA: TGTGCCAGCAGCTTGGCCCCCATGAGGGAGCGCGGTGAAAAACTGTTTTTT

D: -
V: TRBV4-2
size: -
J: TRBJ2-1
CDR3: CASSQDGGANEQFF
DNA: TGTGCCAGCAGCCAAGATGGGGGAGCAAATGAGCAGTTCTTC

D: TRBD2
V: TRBV5-5
size: -
J: TRBJ2-1
CDR3: CASTVLAGSSYNEQFF
DNA: TGTGCCAGTACGGTGCTAGCGGGGAGCTCCTACAATGAGCAGTTCTTC

D: -
V: TRBV28
size: -
J: TRBJ2-5
CDR3: CASSLSRVQTQYF
DNA: TGTGCCAGCAGTTTATCCAGGGTGCAGACCCAGTACTTC

D: -
V: TRBV14
size: -
J: TRBJ2-2
CDR3: CASSQVWRRNTGELFF
DNA: TGTGCCAGCAGCCAAGTATGGCGTAGGAACACCGGGGAGCTGTTTTTT

D: TRBD2
V: TRBV2
size: -
J: TRBJ2-2
CDR3: CASKDSGMNTGELFF
DNA: TGTGCCAGCAAGGATAGCGGGATGAACACCGGGGAGCTGTTTTTT

D: -
V: TRBV7-2
size: -
J: TRBJ2-7
CDR3: CASSSSLRETRYEQYF
DNA: TGTGCCAGCAGCTCAAGTCTTAGGGAGACGAGGTACGAGCAGTACTTC